The T cell receptor beta chain described here comes from a study of PD-L1 blockade in urothelial cancer. Study at large: Study patients had been treated with 0 to 3 previous chemotherapy regimens. Blood was subjected to analysis at 3 weeks (second dose) and 6 weeks following treatment start. T cells numbered a median of around 140,000 in the blood samples.

Germline V gene lookup returns CDR1 MDHEN and CDR2 SYDVKM. CDR3 length equals 15 residues. V shed 3 bases and J shed 2 bases, with 13 bases lying between them. Sequencing used immunoSEQ multiplex PCR; TCRdb keeps in-frame clones, though not all of them. The sample holds tens of thousands of clones; approximately 88% are singletons and the top ten take 0.85% to 1%. As for time point: pretreatment peripheral blood. Patients were diagnosed with urothelial carcinoma, either locally advanced or metastatic. The clonotype originates from a woman older than 75 with urothelial cancer. The material sequenced was PBMCs, taken around atezolizumab (anti-PD-L1) treatment. The V and J genes are TRBV28 and TRBJ1-2; a possible D gene is TRBD1 (6 bases). The CDR3 region is CASSLFGGRNYGYTF. The CDR3 region has the DNA TGTGCCAGCAGTTTGTTCGGGGGGCGGAACTATGGCTACACCTTC.